Following are 10 T cell receptor beta chains from one sample sequenced in a study of blood T cell repertoires in COVID-19. Data came from immunoSEQ multiplex PCR; TCRdb stores just in-frame clones and leaves some out. The sample holds hundreds of thousands of clones, around four fifths seen once. Sequences were obtained from peripheral blood. These receptors all stem from a woman in her forties or fifties with active or convalescent COVID-19.

This rearrangement joins TRBV10-3 to TRBJ2-2, with TRBD1 matching 10 bases. Germline CDR1 reads ENHRY; CDR2 reads SYGVKD. The CDR3 spans 15 residues. Unmatched junction bases numbered 3, after V lost 4 bases and J lost 4 bases. The CDR3, as DNA: TGTGCCATCAGTGCCGGACAGGGGGGCACCGGGGAGCTGTTTTTT. Translation: CAISAGQGGTGELFF.

The chain joins TRBV4-1 to TRBJ2-4; D uncertain. Trimming stripped 4 bases from V and 5 bases from J, with 12 bases between. The CDR3 loop spans 14 amino acids. Germline V gene lookup returns CDR1 MGHRA and CDR2 YSYEKL. The CDR3 DNA follows: TGCGCCAGCAGCCTAGCCCCGGGTCAAAACATTCAGTACTTC. It encodes CASSLAPGQNIQYF.

The V call is TRBV7-8, the J call TRBJ2-2; 9 bases are a match to TRBD2. Trimming removed 3 bases from V and 2 bases from J; junction bases left unmatched: 10. The germline gives CDR1 SGHVS, CDR2 FQNEAQ. The CDR3 is 18 amino acids. Here the CDR3 DNA reads TGTGCCAGCAGCTTCTGGGAGGGAGCGGGAGGTAACACCGGGGAGCTGTTTTTT. Its translation is CASSFWEGAGGNTGELFF.

This rearrangement joins TRBV27 to TRBJ1-2; possibly TRBD1 for D (6 bases). The V gene's germline CDR1 is MNHEY and CDR2 SMNVEV (reference sequence). Trimming took 3 bases from V and 4 from J, leaving 9 bases between them. The CDR3 consists of 13 residues. The CDR3: CASSFQGTYGYTF. The CDR3 DNA follows: TGTGCCAGCAGTTTTCAGGGGACCTATGGCTACACCTTC.

V and J are TRBV6-5 and TRBJ2-1; 9 nucleotides match TRBD1. Germline trimming cut 5 bases from V and 15 bases from J; bases unmatched to any gene: 8. This CDR3 has 12 amino acids. CDR1 is MNHEY and CDR2 is SVGAGI in the germline V gene. Here the CDR3 reads CASSINRGQRFF. CDR3 sequence (DNA): TGTGCCAGCAGTATCAACAGGGGGCAGCGGTTCTTC.

The chain carries TRBV28 and TRBJ1-2; D remains ambiguous. Trimming removed 6 bases from V and 5 bases from J, with 10 bases in between. This CDR3 has 12 residues. Germline loops: CDR1 MDHEN, CDR2 SYDVKM. The CDR3 loop reads CASSRTQYGYTF. The CDR3 bases are TGTGCCAGCAGCCGTACCCAGTATGGCTACACCTTC.

This clone has just one count. The chain carries TRBV21-1 and TRBJ1-1; the table names TRBD1, a call not compared with the DNA. TRBV21-1 is a pseudogene. This CDR3 has 13 residues. CDR3 sequence reads: CASIPHRGVEAFF. DNA of the CDR3: TGTGCCTCTATCCCCCACAGGGGAGTGGAAGCTTTCTTT.

The CDR3: CASSKLDTSAYEQYF. In DNA, the CDR3 is TGTGCCAGCAGCAAACTGGACACCTCTGCCTACGAGCAGTACTTC. This chain connects TRBV9 to TRBJ2-7; D perhaps matches TRBD1 (5 bases). V lost 4 bases and J 2 bases, leaving 16 bases between the germline ends. Germline V gene lookup returns CDR1 SGDLS and CDR2 YYNGEE. The CDR3 length is 15 residues.

Comment on this clone: A read error may account for a junction end that differs from germline. The chain couples TRBV29-1 to TRBJ2-1, with D hard to call. The CDR3 covers 10 residues. Germline V gene lookup returns CDR1 SQVTM and CDR2 ANQGSEA. The CDR3 protein is CSVEAPLEVF. DNA for the CDR3: TGCAGCGTTGAAGCCCCCCTAGAGGTCTTC.

The genes are TRBV12-3 or TRBV12-4 and TRBJ2-7; the match to TRBD1 covers 9 bases. V gave up 6 bases and J gave up 12 bases; unmatched junction bases: 12. The CDR3 runs 13 residues. Here the CDR3 DNA reads TGTGCCAGCAGCACAGACAGGGGGGGCGTACGGTACTTC. As protein: CASSTDRGGVRYF.